A single sample is the source of the 10 T cell receptor beta chains below, sequenced in a study of T-cell memory formation after mild COVID-19. TCRdb reprocessed the 5' RACE reads with MiXCR, giving one entry per CDR3 protein. The sample lists about 130,000 distinct CDR3 sequences, 5% to 6.5% occurring once. Sequenced input: PBMCs or a T cell subset sorted from them (not recorded which). All receptors derive from an adult woman who had mild COVID-19 (a few samples of this study predate the infection). Cell type and time point are not known.

This clonotype has a handful of counts. CDR3: CASSQVNQNIQYF. The CDR3 DNA reads as TGTGCCAGCAGCCAAGTGAACCAAAACATTCAGTACTTC. This chain joins TRBV3-1 and TRBJ2-4, with D unresolved. V lost 1 base, J lost 5 bases, and 6 bases lay in between. Germline V gene lookup returns CDR1 LGHDT and CDR2 YNNKEL (reference sequence). The CDR3 sequence is 13 residues long. The full variable domain, completed using reference TRBV3-1 and TRBJ2-4, is DTAVSQTPKYLVTQMGNDKSIKCEQNLGHDTMYWYKQDSKKFLKIMFSYNNKELIINETVPNRFSPKSPDKAHLNLHINSLELGDSAVYFCASSQVNQNIQYFGAGTRLSVL.

This clonotype was seen a few times. The V call is TRBV7-8, the J call TRBJ1-1; D remains ambiguous. CDR1 and CDR2 (germline): SGHVS, FQNEAQ. The CDR3 is 15 residues long. V was cut by 5 bases and J by 3 bases, with 16 bases left in between. CDR3 in DNA: TGTGCCAGCAGCCCAGCCTGGACGGGTGACACTGAAGCTTTCTTT. This sequence encodes CASSPAWTGDTEAFF.

The sample holds many counts of this clonotype. The chain is built from TRBV3-1 and TRBJ1-3; D uncertain. This CDR3 has 15 residues. Deletions cut 4 bases from V and 0 bases from J, with 10 bases between. Per the germline V gene, CDR1 is LGHDT and CDR2 is YNNKEL (reference sequence). For the CDR3, the DNA is TGTGCCAGCAGCCCCTCGGCCACCTCTGGAAACACCATATATTTT. It translates to CASSPSATSGNTIYF.

This clonotype came up a few times. The V and J genes are TRBV6-5 and TRBJ1-5; D is undetermined. CDR3 length: 13 residues. The germline V gene has CDR1 MNHEY and CDR2 SVGAGI. V was clipped by 0 bases and J by 6 bases, with 6 bases between them. The CDR3 reads CASSYSNIQPQHF. The CDR3 DNA reads TGTGCCAGCAGTTACTCGAATATTCAGCCCCAGCATTTT.

Many counts were recorded for this clonotype. The V call is TRBV20-1, the J call TRBJ2-5, with D hard to call. Per germline, CDR1 DFQATT and CDR2 SNEGSKA (reference sequence). The CDR3 is 11 amino acids. Trimming took off 3 bases at V and 1 base at J, with 3 bases between the two ends. The CDR3: CSASGQETQYF. CDR3 DNA: TGCAGTGCTAGCGGCCAAGAGACCCAGTACTTC.

This clonotype was counted only a few times. The chain couples TRBV2 to TRBJ1-3; no definite D call. Looked up from germline, CDR1 is SNHLY and CDR2 is FYNNEI. Trimming shortened V by 6 bases and J by 4 bases, and 10 bases separated the two germline ends. The CDR3 has 13 residues. The DNA of the CDR3 is TGTGCCAGCAGAGGACTATCGGGAAACACCATATATTTT. It is translated as CASRGLSGNTIYF.

This clonotype was found many times. The CDR3 is CASSGRTGKTGELFF. The CDR3 DNA sequence: TGTGCCAGCAGTGGACGGACAGGGAAGACCGGGGAGCTGTTTTTT. The V call is TRBV6-1, the J call TRBJ2-2; 8 bases align to TRBD1. With 4 bases clipped from V and 5 bases from J, the junction kept 6 bases outside the gene matches. In germline, CDR1 is MNHNS, CDR2 SASEGT. CDR3 length: 15 residues.

Many counts were recorded for this clonotype. This rearrangement joins TRBV7-9 to TRBJ2-3; D gene unclear. Germline CDR1 is SEHNR and CDR2 is FQNEAQ (reference sequence). CDR3 size: 13 residues. The V gene lost 2 bases and the J gene lost 4 bases, with 7 bases spanning the gap. This chain's CDR3 is CASSLLTADTQYF. CDR3 sequence (DNA): TGTGCCAGCAGCTTACTTACCGCAGATACGCAGTATTTT.

This clonotype was counted at least ten times. V usage is TRBV5-1 and J usage is TRBJ1-1, with 7 nucleotides matching TRBD1. The V gene's germline CDR1 is SGHRS and CDR2 YFSETQ. With 4 bases clipped from V and 1 base from J, the junction kept 4 bases outside the gene matches. This CDR3 is built from 14 residues. CDR3 region: CASSQRQGNTEAFF. CDR3 DNA: TGCGCCAGCAGCCAAAGACAGGGGAACACTGAAGCTTTCTTT.

This clonotype was observed a few times. The chain recombines TRBV11-2 with TRBJ1-1; D may be TRBD1 (5 bases). Per germline, CDR1 SGHAT and CDR2 FQNNGV. V dropped 8 bases and J dropped 6 bases, with 13 bases sitting between them. The CDR3 is 12 residues long. The CDR3 is CASGRDGPEAFF. DNA of the CDR3: TGTGCCAGCGGAAGGGACGGACCTGAAGCTTTCTTT.